This is a list of T cell receptor beta chains from one sample in a study of blood T cell repertoires in COVID-19. Profiled with immunoSEQ multiplex PCR; TCRdb holds only in-frame clones, not every one. The sample has a few hundred thousand clones, roughly 87% seen once; the top ten hold over 8%. What was sequenced was peripheral blood. These receptors all stem from a man between 18 and 35 years old with active or convalescent COVID-19. CDR3s include the opening cysteine and the closing phenylalanine or tryptophan. Fields, in order: J gene, clone size, CDR3 length, V gene, CDR3 protein. Part of the rows lack a size; the others show once, few, many or a class for expanded clones.

>TRBJ1-4|.|14|TRBV5-4
CASSLGQGSGKLFF
>TRBJ1-2|.|15|TRBV7-2
CASSSNRASDYGYTF
>TRBJ1-4|.|15|TRBV19
CASASEAGYNEKLFF
>TRBJ1-5|.|12|TRBV5-6
CASSAQGGPQHF
>TRBJ1-2|.|13|TRBV2
CASSLDRNYGYTF
>TRBJ2-3|.|16|TRBV24-1
CATSDPSGGAGDTQYF
>TRBJ1-1|.|13|TRBV18
CASSPQGNTEAFF
>TRBJ2-1|.|12|TRBV12-3/TRBV12-4
CASSSGVVEQFF
>TRBJ2-2|.|15|TRBV18
CASSPLVSSTGELFF
>TRBJ1-4|.|14|TRBV5-5
CASSLVQGSEKLFF
>TRBJ1-5|.|15|TRBV6-1
CASSEAMRADQPQHF
>TRBJ2-3|few|16|TRBV9
CASSAETGGTADTQYF
>TRBJ2-7|.|16|TRBV7-6
CASSSYSTGLNYEQYF
>TRBJ1-1|.|15|TRBV7-8
CASSLVGTGGTEAFF
>TRBJ2-7|.|14|TRBV19
CASSSGGFAYEQYF
>TRBJ2-7|.|14|TRBV7-2
CASSPPGGIGEQYF
>TRBJ2-3|.|13|TRBV9
CASSVAGTDTQYF
>TRBJ1-2|.|14|TRBV3-1/TRBV3-2
CASSQVVNTGGYTF
>TRBJ2-3|.|15|TRBV9
CASSVTGGPADTQYF
>TRBJ1-1|.|14|TRBV3-1/TRBV3-2
CASSHERGGTEAFF
>TRBJ2-6|.|15|TRBV25-1
CASSNRGSGANVLTF
>TRBJ1-4|few|15|TRBV7-8
CASSFNPGVEEKLFF
>TRBJ1-1|.|15|TRBV11-2
CASSLDWSAGSEAFF
>TRBJ2-1|.|16|TRBV2
CASRGRESSSYNEQFF
>TRBJ2-3|.|16|TRBV13
CASSLAGYAHTDTQYF
>TRBJ2-1|.|15|TRBV27
CASSLMGQPYNEQFF
>TRBJ2-3|once|16|TRBV7-8
CASSLAVRLSTDTQYF
>TRBJ1-6|.|15|TRBV9
CASSATGGIGSPLHF
>TRBJ1-1|.|13|TRBV7-7
CASSLVQGGEAFF
>TRBJ1-6|once|15|TRBV13
CASRVSGQGNSPLHF
>TRBJ2-3|.|15|TRBV6-5
CASSYGFGGSDTQYF
>TRBJ1-5|.|13|TRBV12-3/TRBV12-4
CASHPGFNQPQHF